A selection of T cell receptor beta chains follows, all from one sample in a study of blood T cells in healthy people across ages. TCRdb recomputed calls from the 5' RACE reads with MiXCR, one row per CDR3 protein. The profile shows 1.5 million to 2 million distinct CDR3 sequences, roughly 28% of them singletons. The specimen was blood. These receptors all stem from a young woman in good health. The CDR3 runs from the conserved cysteine through the conserved F or W. The D gene is left open where the match is weak. Rows may omit the clone size; those that give it use once, few, many or a size class.

-	-	TRBV29-1	TRBJ1-2	TGCAGCGGGGGTGGAGCGAGCTATGGCTACACCTTC	CSGGGASYGYTF
-	-	TRBV6-6	TRBJ2-7	TGTGCCAGCAGTTACTCGGGGGAGTACAATGAGCAGTACTTC	CASSYSGEYNEQYF
TRBD1	-	TRBV7-2	TRBJ2-5	TGTGCCAGCAGCTTAGTCGTCAGGGGGCATGAGGAGACCCAGTACTTC	CASSLVVRGHEETQYF
-	few	TRBV7-2	TRBJ2-5	TGTGCCAGCAGCTTACAAATGTACGGCAAGACCCAGTACTTC	CASSLQMYGKTQYF
TRBD1	-	TRBV18	TRBJ2-1	TGTGCCAGCTCACCGGGACAGGGGGTAGATGAGCAGTTCTTC	CASSPGQGVDEQFF
TRBD2	few	TRBV7-2	TRBJ2-7	TGTGCCAGCAGCGTACCCGGGACTAGACCCTTGGAGCAGTACTTC	CASSVPGTRPLEQYF
-	few	TRBV30	TRBJ2-6	TGTGCTTACAGCTTCTCTGGGGCCAACGTCCTGACTTTC	CAYSFSGANVLTF
TRBD2	few	TRBV5-1	TRBJ2-1	TGCGCCAGCAGTCAAAGCAGTCTAGCGGGGCCGCATACCGAGCAGTTCTTC	CASSQSSLAGPHTEQFF
TRBD1	-	TRBV12-5	TRBJ1-1	TGTGCTAGTGGCTCTCCCGGGACAGGGGGGACTGAAGCTTTCTTT	CASGSPGTGGTEAFF
-	-	TRBV6-5	TRBJ2-6	TGTGCCAGCAGACGAGGGTTATCTGGGGCCAACGTCCTGACTTTC	CASRRGLSGANVLTF
TRBD2	few	TRBV5-1	TRBJ2-7	TGCGCCAGCAGCCCGCGACTAGCGGTAAGCTCCTACGAGCAGTACTTC	CASSPRLAVSSYEQYF
-	few	TRBV4-3	TRBJ2-7	TGCGCCAGCAGCCAGGGACGAGAGGCCCGCTACGAGCAGTACTTC	CASSQGREARYEQYF